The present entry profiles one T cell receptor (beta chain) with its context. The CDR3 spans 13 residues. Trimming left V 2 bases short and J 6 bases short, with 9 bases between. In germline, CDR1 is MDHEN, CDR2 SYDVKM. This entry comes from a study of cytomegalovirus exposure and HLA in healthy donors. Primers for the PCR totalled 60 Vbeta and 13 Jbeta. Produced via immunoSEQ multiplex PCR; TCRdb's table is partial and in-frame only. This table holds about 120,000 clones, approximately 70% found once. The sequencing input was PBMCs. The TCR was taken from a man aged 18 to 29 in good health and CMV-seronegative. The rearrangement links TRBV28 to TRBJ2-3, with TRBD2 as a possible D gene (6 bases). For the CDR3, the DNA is TGTGCCAGCAGTTTAGCTAGCGAGGATACGCAGTATTTT. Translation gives CASSLASEDTQYF.